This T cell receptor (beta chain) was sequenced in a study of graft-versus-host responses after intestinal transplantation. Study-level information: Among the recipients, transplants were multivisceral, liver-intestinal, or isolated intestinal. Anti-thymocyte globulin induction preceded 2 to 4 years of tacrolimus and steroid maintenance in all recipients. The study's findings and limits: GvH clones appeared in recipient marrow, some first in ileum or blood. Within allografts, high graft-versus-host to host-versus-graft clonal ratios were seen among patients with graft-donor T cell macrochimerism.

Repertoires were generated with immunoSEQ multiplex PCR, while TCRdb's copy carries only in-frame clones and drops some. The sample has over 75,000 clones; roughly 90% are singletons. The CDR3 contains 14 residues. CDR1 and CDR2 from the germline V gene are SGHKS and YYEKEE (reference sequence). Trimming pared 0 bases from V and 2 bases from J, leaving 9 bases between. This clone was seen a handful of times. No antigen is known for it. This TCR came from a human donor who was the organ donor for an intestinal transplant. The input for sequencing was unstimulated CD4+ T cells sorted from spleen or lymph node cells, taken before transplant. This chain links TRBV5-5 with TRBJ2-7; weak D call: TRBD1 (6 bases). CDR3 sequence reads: CASSLGAGAYEQYF. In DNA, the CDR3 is TGTGCCAGCAGCTTGGGCGCAGGGGCCTACGAGCAGTACTTC.